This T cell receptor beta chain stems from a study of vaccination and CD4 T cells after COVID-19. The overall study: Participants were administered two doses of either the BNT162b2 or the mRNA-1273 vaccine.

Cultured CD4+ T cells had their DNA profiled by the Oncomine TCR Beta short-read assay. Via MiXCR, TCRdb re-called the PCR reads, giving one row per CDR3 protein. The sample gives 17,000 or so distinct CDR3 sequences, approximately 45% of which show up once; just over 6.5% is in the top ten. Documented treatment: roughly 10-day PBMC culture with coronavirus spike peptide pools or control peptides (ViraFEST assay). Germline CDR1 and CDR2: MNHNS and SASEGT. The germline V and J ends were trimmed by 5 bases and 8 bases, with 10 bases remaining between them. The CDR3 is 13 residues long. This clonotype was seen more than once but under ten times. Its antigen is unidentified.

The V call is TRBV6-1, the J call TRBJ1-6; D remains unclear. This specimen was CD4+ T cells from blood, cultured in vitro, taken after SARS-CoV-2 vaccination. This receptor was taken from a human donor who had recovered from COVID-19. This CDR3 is CASSRGRDSPLHF. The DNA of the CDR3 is TGTGCCAGCAGTCGAGGAAGGGATTCACCCCTCCACTTT.